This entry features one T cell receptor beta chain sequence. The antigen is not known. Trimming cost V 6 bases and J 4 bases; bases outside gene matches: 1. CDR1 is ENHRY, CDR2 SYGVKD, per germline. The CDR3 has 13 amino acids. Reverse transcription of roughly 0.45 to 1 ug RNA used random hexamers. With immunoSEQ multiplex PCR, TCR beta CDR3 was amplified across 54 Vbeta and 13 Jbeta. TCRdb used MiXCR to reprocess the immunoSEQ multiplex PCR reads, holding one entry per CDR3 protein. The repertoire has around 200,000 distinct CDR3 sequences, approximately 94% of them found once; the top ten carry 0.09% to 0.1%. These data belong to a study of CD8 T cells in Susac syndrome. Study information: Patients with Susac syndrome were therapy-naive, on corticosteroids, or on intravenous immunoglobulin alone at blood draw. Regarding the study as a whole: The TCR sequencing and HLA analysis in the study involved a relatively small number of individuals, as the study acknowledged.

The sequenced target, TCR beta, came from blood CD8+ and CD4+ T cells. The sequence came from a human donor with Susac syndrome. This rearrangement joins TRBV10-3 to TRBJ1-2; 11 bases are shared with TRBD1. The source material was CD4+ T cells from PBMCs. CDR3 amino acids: CAIRGQGGYGYTF. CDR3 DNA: TGTGCCATCAGGGGACAGGGGGGCTATGGCTACACCTTC.